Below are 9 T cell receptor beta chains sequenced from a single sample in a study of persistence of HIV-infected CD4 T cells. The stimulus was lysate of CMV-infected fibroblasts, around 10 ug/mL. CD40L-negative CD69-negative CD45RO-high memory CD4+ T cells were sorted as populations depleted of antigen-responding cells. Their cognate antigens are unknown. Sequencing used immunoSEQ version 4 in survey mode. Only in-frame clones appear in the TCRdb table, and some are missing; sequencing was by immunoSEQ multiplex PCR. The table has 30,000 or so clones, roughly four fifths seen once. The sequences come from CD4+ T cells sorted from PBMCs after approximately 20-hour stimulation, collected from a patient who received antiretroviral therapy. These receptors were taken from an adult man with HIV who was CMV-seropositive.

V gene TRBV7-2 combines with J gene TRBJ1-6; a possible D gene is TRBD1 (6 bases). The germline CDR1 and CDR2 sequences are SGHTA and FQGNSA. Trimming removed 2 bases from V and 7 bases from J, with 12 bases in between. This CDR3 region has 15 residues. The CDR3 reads CASSLQNTGNSPLHF. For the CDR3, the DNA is TGTGCCAGCAGCTTACAGAACACAGGGAATTCACCCCTCCACTTT.

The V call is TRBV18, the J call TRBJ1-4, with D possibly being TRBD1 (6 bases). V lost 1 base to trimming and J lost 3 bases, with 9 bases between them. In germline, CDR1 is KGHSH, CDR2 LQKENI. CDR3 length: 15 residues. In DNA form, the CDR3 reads TGTGCCAGCTCACCACAGGGGACACCTAATGAAAAACTGTTTTTT. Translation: CASSPQGTPNEKLFF.

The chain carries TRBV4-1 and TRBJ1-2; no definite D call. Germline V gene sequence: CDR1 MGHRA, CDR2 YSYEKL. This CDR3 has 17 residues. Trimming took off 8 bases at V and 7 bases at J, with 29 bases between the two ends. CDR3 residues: CASCKETLDLPRSGYTF. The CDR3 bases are TGCGCCAGCTGCAAGGAGACCTTGGACCTCCCTCGAAGTGGCTACACCTTC.

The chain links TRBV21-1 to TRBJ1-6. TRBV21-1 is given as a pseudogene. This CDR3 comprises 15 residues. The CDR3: CASREAGFYNSPLHF. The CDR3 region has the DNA TGTGCCAGCAGGGAAGCGGGCTTTTATAATTCACCCCTCCACTTT.

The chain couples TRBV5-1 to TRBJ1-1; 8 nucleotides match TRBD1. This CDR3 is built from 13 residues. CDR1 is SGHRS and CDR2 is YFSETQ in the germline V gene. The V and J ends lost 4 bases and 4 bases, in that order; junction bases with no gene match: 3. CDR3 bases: TGCGCCAGCAGCATTACAGGGGGCACTGAAGCTTTCTTT. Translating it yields CASSITGGTEAFF.

The CDR3, as DNA: TGCGCCAGCAGCCAAGATTGGGGCCGGGCTGAAGCTTTCTTT. Translating gives CASSQDWGRAEAFF. The chain recombines TRBV4-1 with TRBJ1-1; D might be TRBD1 (5 bases). V dropped 0 bases and J dropped 6 bases, with 11 bases sitting between them. The V gene's germline CDR1 is MGHRA and CDR2 YSYEKL. This CDR3 region has 14 residues.

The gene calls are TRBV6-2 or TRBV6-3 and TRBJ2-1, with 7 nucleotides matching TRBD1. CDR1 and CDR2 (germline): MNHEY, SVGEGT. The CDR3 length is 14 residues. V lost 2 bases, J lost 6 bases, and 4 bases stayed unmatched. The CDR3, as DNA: TGTGCCAGCAGTTACCGGGGACAGTCCAATGAGCAGTTCTTC. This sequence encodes CASSYRGQSNEQFF.

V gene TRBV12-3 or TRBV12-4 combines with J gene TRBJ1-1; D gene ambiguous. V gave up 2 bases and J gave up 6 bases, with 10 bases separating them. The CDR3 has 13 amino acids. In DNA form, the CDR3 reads TGTGCCAGCAGTTTATATCGGGTTGCTGAAGCTTTCTTT. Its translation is CASSLYRVAEAFF.

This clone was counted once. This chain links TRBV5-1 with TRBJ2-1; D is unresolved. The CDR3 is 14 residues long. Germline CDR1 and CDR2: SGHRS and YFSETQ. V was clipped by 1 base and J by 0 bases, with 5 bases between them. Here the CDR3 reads CASSLYSSYNEQFF. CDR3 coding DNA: TGCGCCAGCAGCTTGTACAGCTCCTACAATGAGCAGTTCTTC. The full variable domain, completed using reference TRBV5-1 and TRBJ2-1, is KAGVTQTPRYLIKTRGQQVTLSCSPISGHRSVSWYQQTPGQGLQFLFEYFSETQRNKGNFPGRFSGRQFSNSRSEMNVSTLELGDSALYLCASSLYSSYNEQFFGPGTRLTVL.